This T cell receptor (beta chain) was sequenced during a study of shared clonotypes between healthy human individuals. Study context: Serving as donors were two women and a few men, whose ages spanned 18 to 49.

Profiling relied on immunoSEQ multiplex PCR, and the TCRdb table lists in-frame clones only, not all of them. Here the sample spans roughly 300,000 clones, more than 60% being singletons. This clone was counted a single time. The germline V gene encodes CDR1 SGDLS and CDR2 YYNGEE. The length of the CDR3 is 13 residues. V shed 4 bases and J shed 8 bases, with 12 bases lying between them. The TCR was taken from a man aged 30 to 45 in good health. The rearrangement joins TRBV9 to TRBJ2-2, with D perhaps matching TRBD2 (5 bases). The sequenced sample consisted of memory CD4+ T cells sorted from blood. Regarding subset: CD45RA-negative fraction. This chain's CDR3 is CASSLTPGGELFF. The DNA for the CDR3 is TGTGCCAGCAGCCTGACTCCGGGAGGGGAGCTGTTTTTT.